This T cell receptor (beta chain) was observed in a study of cytomegalovirus exposure and HLA in healthy donors (dated by TCRdb to the late 2010s). The study in broad terms: The roughly 650 repertoires of the first cohort and the 110 or so validation repertoires were produced on the same platform, according to a later analysis. The aim of the study was to test whether cataloging public T cell receptors could identify signatures of past pathogen exposure. Along with the roughly 610-subject first cohort, a separate validation cohort of over a hundred different subjects was used. To predict cytomegalovirus infection status, the study combined high-throughput TCR immunosequencing, statistical association of individual TCRs with disease status, and machine learning. Broad study findings and their caveats: A later analysis found that TCRs clustered in the first cohort also tended to co-occur in the 120 validation repertoires, with just under 95% of cluster scores above 0. The study gave a list of 150 to 200 TCR beta chains associated with cytomegalovirus. It was suggested by the authors that the approach could potentially be generalized to other disease states and immunological phenotypes. In both the original and validation cohorts, the classifier was reported to diagnose cytomegalovirus status with high specificity and sensitivity. A later analysis had no HLA typing for the validation cohort, so co-occurrence there was scored across all 110 or so repertoires. Across donors, most TCR sequences were observed very rarely, whereas some public TCRs were present in many individuals. In vitro tests confirmed that a few of the cytomegalovirus-associated TCR beta chains recognize cytomegalovirus antigens.

V is pruned by 4 bases and J by 1 base, leaving 9 bases of the junction without a gene match. There are 16 amino acids in the CDR3, from cysteine to phenylalanine inclusive. The sequence is cut down to CDR3 DNA, 48 bases in frame from base 1. The germline V gene specifies ENHRY as CDR1 and SYGVKD as CDR2. To prepare the library, the immunoSEQ multiplex PCR assay was applied. The authors' analysis ran thus. To diagnose cytomegalovirus status from the catalog of TCR beta chain sequences, a statistical classification framework was built. TCRdb mirrors the immuneACCESS table, restricted to in-frame sequences. Some clones are absent from its copies; in checked studies, under half trace to an unresolved V gene, and the reason for the others is unknown. V, J and clone size are those of that table, while D and trimming were read from the DNA. A total of some 60,000 clones appear in this sample, approximately 96% of them only once. The ten largest clonotypes hold approximately 1% of the sample.

The donors belonged to the validation cohort of around 110 subjects, which was separate from the 666-subject first cohort. With regard to this clone: Its antigen is not yet known. No base qualities exist here, and no much larger clone lies one base off it.

The TCR comes from a man aged 18 to 35 in good health and CMV-seronegative. The specimen sequenced was PBMCs. The chain is assembled from TRBV10-3 and TRBJ1-1, with 7 bases in between that match TRBD1. The nucleotide sequence reads as follows: TGTGCCATCAGTGGACATACCGGGACAGAGAACACTGAAGCTTTCTTT. This translates into CAISGHTGTENTEAFF.